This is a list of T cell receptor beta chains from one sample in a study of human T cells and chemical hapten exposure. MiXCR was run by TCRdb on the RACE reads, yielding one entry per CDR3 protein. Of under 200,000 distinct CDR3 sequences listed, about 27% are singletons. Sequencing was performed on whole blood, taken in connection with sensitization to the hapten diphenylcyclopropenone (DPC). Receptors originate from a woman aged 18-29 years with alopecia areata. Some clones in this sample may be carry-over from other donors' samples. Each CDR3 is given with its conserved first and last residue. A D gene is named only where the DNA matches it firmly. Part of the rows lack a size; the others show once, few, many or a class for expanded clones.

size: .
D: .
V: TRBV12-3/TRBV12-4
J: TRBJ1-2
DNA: TGTGCCAGCAGTTTAAAAGACACCTCCAACTATGGCTACACCTTC
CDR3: CASSLKDTSNYGYTF

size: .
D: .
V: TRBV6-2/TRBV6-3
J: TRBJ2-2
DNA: TGTGCCAGCAGGCAGGGACCCGGGGAGCTGTTTTTT
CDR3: CASRQGPGELFF

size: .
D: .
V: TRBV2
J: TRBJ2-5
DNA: TGTGCCAGCAGTAAGGATTTACAAGAGACCCAGTACTTC
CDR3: CASSKDLQETQYF

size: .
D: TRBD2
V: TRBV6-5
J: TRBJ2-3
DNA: TGTGCCAGCAGTTACGGGGGAGCGGGGACAGATACGCAGTATTTT
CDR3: CASSYGGAGTDTQYF

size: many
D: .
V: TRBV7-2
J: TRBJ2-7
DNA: TGTGCCAGCAGCTTAGCTTTCCAGGGTCTATACGAGCAGTACTTC
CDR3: CASSLAFQGLYEQYF

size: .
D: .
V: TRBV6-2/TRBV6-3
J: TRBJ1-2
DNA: TGTGCCAGCAGTTATCCTTCCTTGACAAGGAGCTACACCTTC
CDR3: CASSYPSLTRSYTF

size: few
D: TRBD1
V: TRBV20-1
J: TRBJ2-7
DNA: TGCAGTGCTCGGACAGGGGTCGAGCAGTACTTC
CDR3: CSARTGVEQYF

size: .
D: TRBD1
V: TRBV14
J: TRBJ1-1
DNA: TGTGCCAGCAGCCGAGACAGGGCCCGGGGCACTGAAGCTTTCTTT
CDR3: CASSRDRARGTEAFF

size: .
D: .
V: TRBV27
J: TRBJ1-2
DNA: TGTGCCAGCAGTGGGATGGGTCCTTATGGCTACACCTTC
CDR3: CASSGMGPYGYTF

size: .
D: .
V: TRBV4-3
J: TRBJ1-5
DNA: TGCGCCAGCAGCCAAGGAGGGGTAGATCAGCCCCAGCATTTT
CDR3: CASSQGGVDQPQHF

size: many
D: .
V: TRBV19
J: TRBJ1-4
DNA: TGTGCCAGTAGTATCGGAACGACCACAACTAATGAAAAACTGTTTTTT
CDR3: CASSIGTTTTNEKLFF

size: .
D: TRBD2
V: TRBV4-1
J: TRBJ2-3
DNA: TGCGCCAGCAGCCAAGAAAAGCGGGGCAAGGATACGCAGTATTTT
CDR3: CASSQEKRGKDTQYF

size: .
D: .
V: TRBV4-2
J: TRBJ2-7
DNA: TGTGCCAGCAGCCAAGACGTGGGAAGAGAGCAGTACTTC
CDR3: CASSQDVGREQYF

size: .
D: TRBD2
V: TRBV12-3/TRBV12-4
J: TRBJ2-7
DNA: TGTGCCAGCAATTTAGCGGGTCCCTCCTACGAGCAGTACTTC
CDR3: CASNLAGPSYEQYF

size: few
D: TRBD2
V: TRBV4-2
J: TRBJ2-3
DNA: TGTGCCAGCAGCTTGTCTAGCGGGAGTTATAGAGATACGCAGTATTTT
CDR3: CASSLSSGSYRDTQYF

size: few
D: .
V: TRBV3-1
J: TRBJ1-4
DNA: TGTGCCAGCAGCCAAGGCGGAACAACTAATGAAAAACTGTTTTTT
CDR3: CASSQGGTTNEKLFF

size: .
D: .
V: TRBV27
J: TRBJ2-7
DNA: TGTGCCAGCAGTTTTCGGCAACTTCGGGAGCAGTACTTC
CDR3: CASSFRQLREQYF

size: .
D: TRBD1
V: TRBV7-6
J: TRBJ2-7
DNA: TGTGCCAGCAGCCTCTACAGGGGGCGCGAGGACGAGCAGTACTTC
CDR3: CASSLYRGREDEQYF

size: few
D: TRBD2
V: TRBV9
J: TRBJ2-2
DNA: TGTGCCAGCAGCGAACTAGCGGGAGTCACCGGGGAGCTGTTTTTT
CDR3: CASSELAGVTGELFF

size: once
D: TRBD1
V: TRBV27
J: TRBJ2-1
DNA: TGTGCCAGCAGTTCCTCCGGGACAGGGGTCTACAATGAGCAGTTCTTC
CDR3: CASSSSGTGVYNEQFF

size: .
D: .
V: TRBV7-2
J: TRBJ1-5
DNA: TGTGCCAGCAGCCGATGGGAGTGGGGGTCCAATCAGCCCCAGCATTTT
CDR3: CASSRWEWGSNQPQHF

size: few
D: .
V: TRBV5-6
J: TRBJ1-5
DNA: TGTGCCAGCCACGGATGGGGGTCGGGTCAGCCCCAGCATTTT
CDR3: CASHGWGSGQPQHF

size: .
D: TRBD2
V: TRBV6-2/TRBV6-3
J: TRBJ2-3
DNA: TGTGCCAGCAGGAGACTAGCGGGAGGGCCAGATACGCAGTATTTT
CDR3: CASRRLAGGPDTQYF

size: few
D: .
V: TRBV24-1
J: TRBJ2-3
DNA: TGTGCCACCAGGAGCGACAGGGAGGGCACAGATACGCAGTATTTT
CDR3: CATRSDREGTDTQYF

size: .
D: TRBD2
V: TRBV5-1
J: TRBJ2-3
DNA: TGCGCCAGCAGGCCACCACTAGCGGGGGCAACTCATACGCAGTATTTT
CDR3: CASRPPLAGATHTQYF

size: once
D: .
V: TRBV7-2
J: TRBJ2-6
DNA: TGTGCCAGCAGGAGTCAGATCTCTGGGGCCAACGTCCTGACTTTC
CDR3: CASRSQISGANVLTF

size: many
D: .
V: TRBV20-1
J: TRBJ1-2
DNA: TGCAGTGGCCAGGGAACAGTTAACTATGGCTACACCTTC
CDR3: CSGQGTVNYGYTF

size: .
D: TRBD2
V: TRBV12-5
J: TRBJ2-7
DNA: TGTGCTAGTGGTCCTGACCCGGGCGGGGGGTTCTACGAGCAGTACTTC
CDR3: CASGPDPGGGFYEQYF

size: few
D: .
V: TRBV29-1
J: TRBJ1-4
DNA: TGCAGCGCGATCAACCCCACAACTAATGAAAAACTGTTTTTT
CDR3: CSAINPTTNEKLFF

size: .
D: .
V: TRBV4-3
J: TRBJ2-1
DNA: TGCGCCAGCAGCCAAGATTGGAGCTCCTACAATGAGCAGTTCTTC
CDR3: CASSQDWSSYNEQFF

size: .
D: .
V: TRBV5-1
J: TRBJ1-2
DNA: TGCGCCAGCGCGCAGGTCGGGGATGGCTACACCTTC
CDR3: CASAQVGDGYTF

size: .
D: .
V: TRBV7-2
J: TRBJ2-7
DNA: TGTGCCAGCAGCTTGGGCAGGCGTTCCTACGAGCAGTACTTC
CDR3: CASSLGRRSYEQYF

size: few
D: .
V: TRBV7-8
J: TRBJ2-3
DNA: TGTGCCAGCAGCTTAGGGTTGGGGCTTGGAGATACGCAGTATTTT
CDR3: CASSLGLGLGDTQYF

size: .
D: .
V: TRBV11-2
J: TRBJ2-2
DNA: TGTGCCAGCAGCTTAAGGTCCAGTCTCACCGGGGAGCTGTTTTTT
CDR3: CASSLRSSLTGELFF

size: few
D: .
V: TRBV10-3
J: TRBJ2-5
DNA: TGTGCCATCAGGGCTAGCGACCACCAAGAGACCCAGTACTTC
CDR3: CAIRASDHQETQYF